The 4 T cell receptor beta chains below come from one sample, sequenced in a study of blood T cells in healthy people across ages. Then a second PCR, running about 6 to 11 cycles, was carried out with a sample-barcoded 5' primer and a J-beta primer mix. One entry per CDR3 protein, called by TCRdb with MiXCR from the 5' RACE reads. The sample records 1.5 million to 2 million distinct CDR3 sequences, around half being singletons. Sequencing was done on a sample of blood. Receptors originate from a woman in her 40s in good health.

The chain couples TRBV4-2 to TRBJ1-2; D not resolved. The CDR3 sequence is 16 residues long. Trimming pared 1 base from V and 3 bases from J, leaving 15 bases between. Germline CDR1 and CDR2: LGHNA and YNFKEQ. For the CDR3, the DNA is TGTGCCAGCAGCCAAGTCTTCGGTCAGACCGACTATGGCTACACCTTC. Its translation is CASSQVFGQTDYGYTF.

This clonotype was seen just once. V usage is TRBV6-2 or TRBV6-3 and J usage is TRBJ2-7; TRBD2 matches at 9 bases. Judging by the DNA end, TRBJ2-4 fits better; the J call may be wrong. Per germline, CDR1 MNHEY and CDR2 SVGEGT. The CDR3 sequence is 16 residues long. CDR3 DNA: TGTGCCAGCAGTCCAACCGGACTAGCGAGTCGAGACATTCAGTACTTC. Protein: CASSPTGLASRDIQYF.

This chain uses TRBV4-2 with TRBJ1-5, with D maybe TRBD1 (5 bases). The germline CDR1 and CDR2 sequences are LGHNA and YNFKEQ. The germline V and J ends were trimmed by 0 bases and 2 bases, with 11 bases remaining between them. The CDR3 extends over 16 amino acids. CDR3 DNA sequence: TGTGCCAGCAGCCAAGATCGGGGGGTCGGCAATCAGCCCCAGCATTTT. This codes for CASSQDRGVGNQPQHF.

The chain employs TRBV9 and TRBJ1-4, with unresolved D. V lost 0 bases and J lost 6, with 9 bases in between. CDR1 and CDR2 from the germline V gene are SGDLS and YYNGEE. The CDR3 sequence is 14 residues long. The CDR3 protein is CASSVGGKHEKLFF. For the CDR3, the DNA is TGTGCCAGCAGCGTAGGAGGGAAGCATGAAAAACTGTTTTTT. Together with reference TRBV9 and TRBJ1-4, the CDR3 gives the full variable domain: DSGVTQTPKHLITATGQRVTLRCSPRSGDLSVYWYQQSLDQGLQFLIQYYNGEERAKGNILERFSAQQFPDLHSELNLSSLELGDSALYFCASSVGGKHEKLFFGSGTQLSVL.